This T cell receptor beta chain came from a study of T cells after posttransplantation cyclophosphamide. The CDR3 has 16 residues. CDR1 SGHRS and CDR2 YFSETQ come from the germline V gene. V lost 1 base and J lost 0; bases outside the gene matches: 3. Assay: immunoSEQ multiplex PCR; the TCRdb copy retains only in-frame clones and omits some. The repertoire holds about 19,000 clones, 87% seen once, with about 6.7% in the top ten. Treatment was busulfan-fludarabine conditioning, a marrow graft, and cyclophosphamide on days +3 and +4. This specimen consisted of PBMCs, obtained after allogeneic stem cell transplant with posttransplant cyclophosphamide. V is TRBV5-1 and J is TRBJ2-1; 8 bases fit TRBD2. This sequence originates from a female patient between 35 and 55 years old who received an allogeneic stem cell transplant from a related donor, was CMV-positive, and had no GVHD. Some T cells may arise from the graft donor. CDR3 in amino acids: CASSLSGGASYNEQFF. The CDR3 DNA is TGCGCCAGCAGCTTGTCGGGGGGGGCCTCCTACAATGAGCAGTTCTTC.